This T cell receptor beta chain was sequenced in a study of blood T cell repertoires in COVID-19. Assay: immunoSEQ multiplex PCR; the TCRdb copy retains only in-frame clones and omits some. Of about 280,000 clones detected, about 85% appear once; the ten largest clones hold 10% to 15%. Trimming took 5 bases from V and 1 from J; bases not matched to a gene: 3. CDR1 and CDR2 from the germline V gene are LNHDA and SQIVND (reference sequence). CDR3 length equals 14 residues. Sequencing was carried out using peripheral blood. This chain links TRBV19 with TRBJ2-7; TRBD2 matches at 9 bases. The TCR originated in a human donor in a cohort sampled during active COVID-19. CDR3 amino acids: CASSQTSGSYEQYF. As DNA, the CDR3 is TGTGCCAGTAGTCAGACTAGCGGATCCTACGAGCAGTACTTC.